This is a list of T cell receptor beta chains from one sample in a study of a mutant IDH1 vaccine in newly diagnosed glioma. These receptors' antigens are unknown. Sequencing was performed with immunoSEQ multiplex PCR; in TCRdb, only in-frame clones are kept and a portion is missing. The sample shows some 60,000 clones, approximately 87% of them seen only once. Sequenced material: PBMCs, taken from a glioma patient whose treatment included an IDH1 peptide vaccine. The receptors derive from a man aged 40-55 years with glioma. The CDR3 runs from the conserved cysteine through the conserved F or W. The D gene is left open where the match is weak. Expanded clones get a size class; other rows say once, few or many, or leave the size out.

D gene: -
V gene: TRBV10-3
clone size: few
J gene: TRBJ1-5
CDR3 DNA: TGTGCCATCAGTGACGTGGATCAGGGCAATCAGCCCCAGCATTTT
CDR3 protein: CAISDVDQGNQPQHF

D gene: TRBD1
V gene: TRBV6-1
clone size: -
J gene: TRBJ2-7
CDR3 DNA: TGTGCCAGCAGTGAAGCTAGAACAGGGGCCGAGTTC
CDR3 protein: CASSEARTGAEF

D gene: TRBD1
V gene: TRBV29-1
clone size: -
J gene: TRBJ2-5
CDR3 DNA: TGCAGCGATCTTGACAGGGGGCGCGGAGAGACCCAGTACTTC
CDR3 protein: CSDLDRGRGETQYF

D gene: -
V gene: TRBV4-1
clone size: -
J gene: TRBJ2-7
CDR3 DNA: TGCGCCAGCAGCTTGGGGGGACTGGTCGTGGACGAGCAGTACTTC
CDR3 protein: CASSLGGLVVDEQYF

D gene: TRBD1
V gene: TRBV19
clone size: -
J gene: TRBJ2-7
CDR3 DNA: TGTGCCAGTAGTATTGCCGGGACAGGGCTCTCCTACGAGCAGTACTTC
CDR3 protein: CASSIAGTGLSYEQYF

D gene: -
V gene: TRBV7-9
clone size: -
J gene: TRBJ1-2
CDR3 DNA: TGTGCCAGCAGCTTAACAGGGCCCTATGGCTACACCTTC
CDR3 protein: CASSLTGPYGYTF

D gene: -
V gene: TRBV6-5
clone size: -
J gene: TRBJ2-2
CDR3 DNA: TGTGCCAGCAGTCAGGTCTTATACACCGGGGAGCTGTTTTTT
CDR3 protein: CASSQVLYTGELFF

D gene: -
V gene: TRBV12-2
clone size: -
J gene: TRBJ2-7
CDR3 DNA: TGTGCAAGTCGTTCGGGAGACAGTTACTACGAGCAGTACTTC
CDR3 protein: CASRSGDSYYEQYF

D gene: -
V gene: TRBV5-6
clone size: once
J gene: TRBJ2-3
CDR3 DNA: TGTGCCAGCAGCTCCCTTCTGCGGGGAGCTGCAGATACGCAGTATTTT
CDR3 protein: CASSSLLRGAADTQYF

D gene: -
V gene: TRBV6-6
clone size: -
J gene: TRBJ1-2
CDR3 DNA: TGTGCCAGCAGTTACGAGGACGCCTATGGCTACACCTTC
CDR3 protein: CASSYEDAYGYTF

D gene: -
V gene: TRBV21-1
clone size: once
J gene: TRBJ2-2
CDR3 DNA: TGTGCCAGCAGTTTGTTAGGGGCTAGCGGGCCCCCCGGGGCCGGGGAGCTGTTTTTT
CDR3 protein: CASSLLGASGPPGAGELFF

D gene: TRBD2
V gene: TRBV5-4
clone size: -
J gene: TRBJ2-7
CDR3 DNA: TGTGCCAGCAGCTTGCCCCTAGCGGGATCGGAGGAGCAGTACTTC
CDR3 protein: CASSLPLAGSEEQYF

D gene: -
V gene: TRBV6-4
clone size: -
J gene: TRBJ2-3
CDR3 DNA: TGTGCCAGCAGTGAGGCGGAGGGAGGAGAATATACGCAGTATTTT
CDR3 protein: CASSEAEGGEYTQYF

D gene: -
V gene: TRBV5-6
clone size: -
J gene: TRBJ2-7
CDR3 DNA: TGTGCCAGCAGCTTGGACAGATACGAGCAGTACTTC
CDR3 protein: CASSLDRYEQYF

D gene: -
V gene: TRBV5-8
clone size: -
J gene: TRBJ1-2
CDR3 DNA: TGTGCCAGCAGGGGGGGCTGGAACTATGGCTACACCTTC
CDR3 protein: CASRGGWNYGYTF

D gene: TRBD1
V gene: TRBV6-5
clone size: -
J gene: TRBJ2-3
CDR3 DNA: TGTGCCAGCAGCCACGACAGGGTACGAGATACGCAGTATTTT
CDR3 protein: CASSHDRVRDTQYF

D gene: -
V gene: TRBV7-8
clone size: -
J gene: TRBJ1-5
CDR3 DNA: TGTGCCAGCAGCTTAGCTGCCAGGGCCCAGCCCCAGCATTTT
CDR3 protein: CASSLAARAQPQHF

D gene: TRBD2
V gene: TRBV5-6
clone size: -
J gene: TRBJ2-7
CDR3 DNA: TGTGCCAGCAGCTCTTTGGGCAACCTAGCGGAACGGACCTACGAGCAGTACTTC
CDR3 protein: CASSSLGNLAERTYEQYF

D gene: -
V gene: TRBV7-3
clone size: -
J gene: TRBJ2-2
CDR3 DNA: TGTGCCAGCAGCCCTATTGGCGGGGAGCTGTTTTTT
CDR3 protein: CASSPIGGELFF

D gene: TRBD1
V gene: TRBV11-2
clone size: few
J gene: TRBJ1-3
CDR3 DNA: TGTGCCAGCAGCGCTAGGACAGGGGACTCTGGAAACACCATATATTTT
CDR3 protein: CASSARTGDSGNTIYF

D gene: -
V gene: TRBV5-6
clone size: -
J gene: TRBJ1-1
CDR3 DNA: TGTGCCAGCAGCTTGGATCCTTTTGAAGCTTTCTTT
CDR3 protein: CASSLDPFEAFF

D gene: -
V gene: TRBV20-1
clone size: -
J gene: TRBJ2-7
CDR3 DNA: TGCAGTGCTTACAGGGGAGGGGAGCAGTACTTC
CDR3 protein: CSAYRGGEQYF

D gene: TRBD1
V gene: TRBV6-1
clone size: once
J gene: TRBJ2-7
CDR3 DNA: TGTGCCAGCACCCTGGGACAGAGCTACGAGCAGTACTTC
CDR3 protein: CASTLGQSYEQYF

D gene: -
V gene: TRBV19
clone size: -
J gene: TRBJ2-1
CDR3 DNA: TGTGCCAGTAAGTGGTCAGGGCACCACAATGAGCAGTTCTTC
CDR3 protein: CASKWSGHHNEQFF

D gene: TRBD1
V gene: TRBV7-9
clone size: -
J gene: TRBJ1-2
CDR3 DNA: TGTGCCAGCAGCTCCACGACGGGACAGGGAGGGAGCTATGGCTACACCTTC
CDR3 protein: CASSSTTGQGGSYGYTF

D gene: -
V gene: TRBV14
clone size: -
J gene: TRBJ2-5
CDR3 DNA: TGTGCCAGCAGCCAAGGCAGGGAAGAGACCCAGTACTTC
CDR3 protein: CASSQGREETQYF

D gene: TRBD1
V gene: TRBV5-6
clone size: -
J gene: TRBJ2-7
CDR3 DNA: TGTGCCAGCAGCTTGGCGGGGGGACAGGGTCGCTACGAGCAGTACTTC
CDR3 protein: CASSLAGGQGRYEQYF